The clone carrying this T cell receptor beta chain has just a few counts. Its target is unknown. The data are from a study of response to subunit inactivated influenza vaccine. Findings and caveats of the study: Authors suggested each seasonal flu vaccination may recruit only limited numbers of new T cells.

TCRdb re-derived calls from the RT-PCR reads in MiXCR, one entry per CDR3 protein. The sample shows about 240,000 distinct CDR3 sequences, over 9% of them seen only once. Germline CDR1 is MNHEY and CDR2 is SVGAGI. With 6 bases removed from V and 4 bases from J, the gap between germline ends came to 18 bases. The CDR3 has 15 residues. Sequenced here: non-naive T cells sorted from PBMCs, sampled around 15 days before vaccination. The chain couples TRBV6-5 to TRBJ2-5; D is possibly TRBD1 or TRBD2 (5 bases each). The TCR originated in a man aged 45 to 65 who received an inactivated influenza vaccine. The DNA for the CDR3 is TGTGCCAGCAGATACGGGGCAGGGCTTGGAGAGACCCAGTACTTC. Amino acid sequence: CASRYGAGLGETQYF.